These 5 T cell receptor beta chains came from one sample sequenced in a study of cytomegalovirus exposure and HLA in healthy donors. Here immunoSEQ multiplex PCR was the method, and the copy in TCRdb shows in-frame clones only, minus some. Among approximately 230,000 clones listed, more than 75% were seen once. The sample consisted of PBMCs. These receptors were collected from a man between 18 and 35 years old in good health and CMV-seropositive.

The rearrangement links TRBV7-9 to TRBJ1-2; D may be TRBD1 (5 bases). Germline loops: CDR1 SEHNR, CDR2 FQNEAQ (reference sequence). The V and J ends lost 1 base and 7 bases respectively, with 10 bases between them. The CDR3 extends over 13 amino acids. The CDR3 nucleotides read TGTGCCAGCAGCTTAGTGCAGGGTTTTGGCTACACCTTC. This sequence encodes CASSLVQGFGYTF.

The chain carries TRBV20-1 and TRBJ1-2; D might be TRBD1 (6 bases). This CDR3 has 11 amino acids. Germline values: CDR1 DFQATT, CDR2 SNEGSKA (reference sequence). V lost 6 bases and J lost 7, with 12 bases in between. The CDR3 region has the DNA TGCAGTGCCAGAAGGACAGCTGGCTACACCTTC. Protein: CSARRTAGYTF.

The J gene is TRBJ2-1, the V gene TRBV2; D might be TRBD2 (6 bases). Germline lookup yields CDR1 SNHLY and CDR2 FYNNEI. The CDR3 covers 13 residues. V lost 6 bases to trimming and J lost 5 bases, with 11 bases between them. CDR3 loop: CASRLWRDNEQFF. In DNA, the CDR3 is TGTGCCAGCAGACTATGGAGGGACAATGAGCAGTTCTTC.

The CDR3 sequence is CASSVGFGGQRLYNEQFF. The CDR3 bases are TGTGCCAGCAGCGTAGGTTTCGGAGGACAGCGCCTCTACAATGAGCAGTTCTTC. The chain joins TRBV9 to TRBJ2-1, with D possibly matching TRBD1 (6 bases). This CDR3 comprises 18 residues. In germline, CDR1 is SGDLS, CDR2 YYNGEE. V was pared by 0 bases and J by 3 bases, with 19 bases between. The whole variable domain, filled in from reference TRBV9 and TRBJ2-1, reads DSGVTQTPKHLITATGQRVTLRCSPRSGDLSVYWYQQSLDQGLQFLIQYYNGEERAKGNILERFSAQQFPDLHSELNLSSLELGDSALYFCASSVGFGGQRLYNEQFFGPGTRLTVL.

This clone was recorded a few times. The gene calls are TRBV15 and TRBJ2-7; the D is unclear. V was shortened by 7 bases and J by 4 bases, with 20 bases between the two germline ends. This CDR3 has 15 amino acids. The V gene's germline CDR1 is LNHNV and CDR2 YYDKDF (reference sequence). The CDR3 here is CATTRGFGIEYEQYF. CDR3 DNA sequence: TGTGCCACCACCCGAGGCTTCGGCATTGAATACGAGCAGTACTTC.